The 26 T cell receptor beta chains below come from one sample, sequenced in a study of T-cell reconstitution after alpha-beta-depleted transplantation in children. A TCRbeta library incorporating unique molecular identifiers was prepared. MiXCR, applied by TCRdb to the PCR reads, yields one record per CDR3 protein. The sample has 440,000 or so distinct CDR3 sequences, under 13% seen once. This material consisted of PBMCs from the stem cell graft donor, taken from the stem cell graft. Receptors were obtained from a human donor who donated a stem cell graft to a child with acute myeloid leukemia.

With regard to this clonotype: The junction departs from germline at one end; a sequencing error may be responsible. J is TRBJ1-1 and V is TRBV27; D not certain. Germline V gene sequence: CDR1 MNHEY, CDR2 SMNVEV (reference sequence). This CDR3 comprises 12 residues. The CDR3 here is CASGLAGAEAFF. The CDR3 DNA sequence: TGTGCCAGCGGTTTAGCCGGGGCTGAAGCTTTCTTT.

The rearrangement joins TRBV6-1 to TRBJ2-7; TRBD1 matches 9 bases. Trimming at V came to 6 bases and at J to 3 bases, leaving 6 bases not matched to a gene. Per germline, CDR1 MNHNS and CDR2 SASEGT. The CDR3 spans 14 residues. CDR3 protein: CASRTGTGIYEQYF. The CDR3 DNA reads TGTGCCAGCAGAACCGGGACAGGGATCTACGAGCAGTACTTC.

This clonotype was picked up many times. The chain carries TRBV20-1 and TRBJ1-1; perhaps TRBD1 as D (5 bases). V was shortened by 7 bases and J by 0 bases, with 12 bases between the two germline ends. The CDR3 consists of 13 residues. The germline V gene encodes CDR1 DFQATT and CDR2 SNEGSKA (reference sequence). CDR3 DNA sequence: TGCAGTGTAGGGGCGAAAATGAACACTGAAGCTTTCTTT. It encodes CSVGAKMNTEAFF.

The chain recombines TRBV7-8 with TRBJ2-5; D unresolved. The V gene's germline CDR1 is SGHVS and CDR2 FQNEAQ. CDR3 length: 13 amino acids. Trimming cost V 5 bases and J 8 bases, with 15 bases left between them. CDR3 coding DNA: TGTGCCAGCAGCAACCGGGCCCTTACTACCCAGTACTTC. Its translation: CASSNRALTTQYF.

This clonotype has a handful of counts. The chain carries TRBV5-1 and TRBJ2-1, with D maybe TRBD1 (6 bases). The V gene lost 1 base and the J gene lost 0 bases, with 11 bases spanning the gap. Germline V CDR1 and CDR2: SGHRS, YFSETQ. This CDR3 spans 16 amino acids. The CDR3 is CASSLTRQDSYNEQFF. The CDR3 region has the DNA TGCGCCAGCAGCTTGACCAGACAGGACTCCTACAATGAGCAGTTCTTC.

This clonotype has a handful of counts. V and J are TRBV20-1 and TRBJ2-1, with D perhaps matching TRBD1 or TRBD2 (6 bases each). Trimming cost V 1 base and J 7 bases, with 8 bases left between them. This CDR3 comprises 12 residues. CDR1 and CDR2 from the germline V gene are DFQATT and SNEGSKA (reference sequence). The CDR3 region is CSARVGGNEQFF. CDR3 bases: TGCAGTGCTAGAGTAGGGGGGAATGAGCAGTTCTTC.

The V call is TRBV5-5, the J call TRBJ1-2; 7 nucleotides line up with TRBD1. The CDR3 runs 13 residues. J gave up 13 bases and V 3 bases, and 12 bases lay outside the gene matches. Germline lookup yields CDR1 SGHKS and CDR2 YYEKEE (reference sequence). The CDR3 protein is CASSSTDRPVGTF. CDR3 DNA: TGTGCCAGCAGCTCGACGGACAGGCCAGTTGGCACCTTC.

This clonotype has just a few counts. An end of the junction does not agree with germline; a read error may underlie this. This sequence joins TRBV6-5 and TRBJ1-6; 8 nucleotides line up with TRBD1. The CDR3 sequence is 15 residues long. Germline V CDR1 and CDR2: MNHEY, SVGAGI. CDR3 nucleotide sequence: TGTGCCAGCAGTAACTCAGGGGGCGGTAATTCACCCCTCCACTTT. Translating it yields CASSNSGGGNSPLHF.

The chain uses TRBV6-2 or TRBV6-3 and TRBJ2-7; 11 nucleotides match TRBD2. CDR1 and CDR2 (germline): MNHEY, SVGEGT. The J segment lost 2 bases and the V segment lost 0 bases, leaving 3 bases of the junction unmatched. The CDR3 is 16 residues long. CDR3 loop: CASSYSTSGNPYEQYV. CDR3 in DNA: TGTGCCAGCAGTTACTCGACTAGCGGGAATCCCTACGAGCAGTACGTC.

This clonotype was counted many times. An end of the junction differs from the germline gene, which may be a read error. The chain employs TRBV18 and TRBJ2-2; D gene ambiguous. The CDR3 contains 13 residues. CDR1 is KGHSH and CDR2 is LQKENI in the germline V gene. The CDR3 DNA follows: TGCGCCAGCAGCCCCCGAGACACCGGGGAGCTGTTTTTT. Protein product: CASSPRDTGELFF.

This clonotype was seen ten or more times. The rearrangement joins TRBV20-1 to TRBJ2-1, with 10 bases aligning to TRBD2. Trimming took 3 bases from V and 2 from J; bases not matched to a gene: 7. This CDR3 has 16 residues. CDR1 is DFQATT, CDR2 SNEGSKA, per germline (reference sequence). The CDR3 reads CSARPYTSGTYNEQFF. CDR3 in DNA: TGCAGTGCTAGGCCTTATACTAGCGGGACCTACAATGAGCAGTTCTTC.

The chain couples TRBV3-1 to TRBJ2-1; perhaps TRBD1 as D (6 bases). This CDR3 spans 16 amino acids. Germline values: CDR1 LGHDT, CDR2 YNNKEL (reference sequence). Trimming stripped 1 base from V and 7 bases from J, with 17 bases between. The CDR3 region is CASSQVRERGWNEQFF. In DNA form, the CDR3 reads TGTGCCAGCAGCCAAGTCAGGGAAAGGGGGTGGAATGAGCAGTTCTTC.

There are many counts of this clonotype. The chain uses TRBV5-5 and TRBJ2-1; possibly TRBD1 for D (7 bases). CDR1 and CDR2 from the germline V gene are SGHKS and YYEKEE (reference sequence). CDR3 length: 15 amino acids. Trimming removed 5 bases at V and 4 bases at J, with 16 bases between. The CDR3 coding sequence is TGTGCCAGCAGTCTAGGCCAGGGGGGTTACAATGAGCAGTTCTTC. Encoded protein: CASSLGQGGYNEQFF.

This clonotype was counted a few times. The rearrangement joins TRBV6-2 or TRBV6-3 to TRBJ1-5; the match to TRBD1 covers 7 bases. Germline assignment: CDR1 MNHEY and CDR2 SVGEGT. There are 15 residues in the CDR3. The junction had 10 bases not matched to a gene; V was cut back by 6 bases and J by 5 bases. CDR3 nucleotide sequence: TGTGCCAGCAGCCCTGACAGGGTGGGACATCAGCCCCAGCATTTT. It specifies CASSPDRVGHQPQHF.

This clonotype was detected many times. The chain uses TRBV5-6 and TRBJ2-1; TRBD2 matches at 8 bases. This CDR3 is 15 amino acids long. Germline loops: CDR1 SGHDT, CDR2 YYEEEE. The V segment lost 7 bases and the J segment 6 bases; nucleotides outside the gene matches: 12. The CDR3 spells CASVHPGLAGNEQFF. DNA for the CDR3: TGTGCCAGCGTCCATCCCGGCCTAGCGGGCAATGAGCAGTTCTTC.

Worth noting for this clonotype: The junction differs from germline at one of its ends, possibly a read error. The chain has TRBV29-1 and TRBJ2-1, with 15 bases that match TRBD2. The CDR3 has 18 residues. Looked up from germline, CDR1 is SQVTM and CDR2 is ANQGSEA. The CDR3 DNA sequence: TGCAGCGTAGAAGGACTAGCGGGAGGGCAGAGCTCCTACAATGAGCAGTTCTTC. Its translation: CSVEGLAGGQSSYNEQFF.

About this clonotype: Mismatch with germline at one junction end may stem from a read error. The rearrangement links TRBV20-1 to TRBJ1-1, with D perhaps TRBD1 (6 bases). Germline V gene lookup returns CDR1 DFQATT and CDR2 SNEGSKA (reference sequence). The CDR3 runs to 16 residues. DNA for the CDR3: TGCTGTGCTAGGGGGGCGTCGGCGGAAAAGGACACTGAAGCTTTCTTT. It yields the protein CCARGASAEKDTEAFF.

This clonotype has at least ten counts. The V and J genes are TRBV5-1 and TRBJ2-5, with a tentative D call TRBD2 (6 bases). The CDR3 spans 15 residues. The V and J ends lost 7 bases and 1 base respectively, with 17 bases between them. Germline CDR1 SGHRS, CDR2 YFSETQ. CDR3 loop: CASSQGGNSQETQYF. DNA of the CDR3: TGCGCCAGCTCCCAAGGAGGGAATTCCCAAGAGACCCAGTACTTC.

This clonotype was detected many times. This sequence joins TRBV9 and TRBJ2-1, with TRBD2 identical over 8 bases. CDR1 is SGDLS, CDR2 YYNGEE, per germline. The CDR3 contains 14 residues. V shed 0 bases, J shed 9 bases, and the junction held 5 bases outside the gene matches. This chain's CDR3 is CASSVDGRAGEQFF. The CDR3 nucleotides read TGTGCCAGCAGCGTAGACGGGAGGGCCGGTGAGCAGTTCTTC. The variable domain in full, completed from reference TRBV9 and TRBJ2-1, reads DSGVTQTPKHLITATGQRVTLRCSPRSGDLSVYWYQQSLDQGLQFLIQYYNGEERAKGNILERFSAQQFPDLHSELNLSSLELGDSALYFCASSVDGRAGEQFFGPGTRLTVL.

The rearrangement links TRBV27 to TRBJ2-3; TRBD1 is a possible D gene (5 bases). The CDR3 covers 15 residues. Trimming stripped 2 bases from V and 4 bases from J, with 13 bases between. Germline V gives CDR1 MNHEY, CDR2 SMNVEV (reference sequence). In DNA form, the CDR3 reads TGTGCCAGCAGTTTAGGGCAGTCCAGGGCAGATACGCAGTATTTT. Protein: CASSLGQSRADTQYF.

This clonotype was counted ten times or more. This chain joins TRBV7-2 and TRBJ1-5; no clear D gene. This CDR3 has 13 residues. The V end lost 5 bases, the J end lost 4 bases, and 9 bases lay between the germline ends. CDR1 and CDR2 from the germline V gene are SGHTA and FQGNSA. The DNA of the CDR3 is TGTGCCAGCAGCCGCCGACAAAATCAGCCCCAGCATTTT. It is translated as CASSRRQNQPQHF.

V usage is TRBV12-3 or TRBV12-4 and J usage is TRBJ1-1; the D gene is possibly TRBD1 (6 bases). The V and J ends lost 5 bases and 0 bases respectively, with 13 bases between them. The CDR3 runs 15 residues. In DNA, the CDR3 is TGTGCCAGCAGTCAATCGGACAGAGTGAACACTGAAGCTTTCTTT. Residues: CASSQSDRVNTEAFF.

The chain joins TRBV12-3 or TRBV12-4 to TRBJ2-5, with 7 bases fitting TRBD2. V trimming: 3 bases; J trimming: 3 bases; junction bases outside the gene matches: 4. The CDR3 covers 14 residues. CDR3 nucleotide sequence: TGTGCCAGCAGTTTTTGGGGGGGAGAAGAGACCCAGTACTTC. Its protein is CASSFWGGEETQYF.

The chain combines TRBV14 with TRBJ1-1; D is possibly TRBD1 (5 bases). The ends were cut back, 1 base at V and 8 bases at J, with 11 bases in the middle. CDR3 length: 13 amino acids. Germline loops: CDR1 SGHDN, CDR2 FVKESK. CDR3 nucleotide sequence: TGTGCCAGCAGCCAAGTAATCGGGGCGGAAGCTTTCTTT. Translation gives CASSQVIGAEAFF.

The table lists this clonotype with a few counts. The genes are TRBV20-1 and TRBJ2-7, with 8 positions matching TRBD1. The junction had 6 bases not matched to a gene; V was cut back by 0 bases and J by 2 bases. The CDR3 totals 15 residues. Germline V gene lookup returns CDR1 DFQATT and CDR2 SNEGSKA (reference sequence). CDR3 sequence: CSARDNRDRTYEQYF. CDR3 in DNA: TGCAGTGCTAGAGATAACCGGGACAGGACCTACGAGCAGTACTTC.

The sample holds many counts of this clonotype. The chain has TRBV21-1 and TRBJ2-7; the table calls TRBD2, which could not be checked here. TRBV21-1 is a known pseudogene. The CDR3 contains 16 residues. The CDR3 DNA reads as TGTGCCAGCAGCTCCCGACTAGCGGGATCCTTCTACGAGCAGTACGTC. This gives the protein CASSSRLAGSFYEQYV.